These 12 T cell receptor beta chains originate from one sample sequenced in a study of blood T cell repertoires in COVID-19. This table comes from immunoSEQ multiplex PCR, and its TCRdb copy is limited to in-frame clones, with some not included. Of approximately 26,000 clones in the sample, roughly 91% were seen once. Sequencing was carried out using peripheral blood. The receptor set was obtained from a man aged 70 or older with active COVID-19.

This clone was detected once. Additional DNA sequences in this sample encode the identical CDR3. This sequence joins TRBV18 and TRBJ1-2; possibly TRBD1 for D (6 bases). The germline CDR1 and CDR2 sequences are KGHSH and LQKENI. The CDR3 covers 15 residues. Trimming pared 3 bases from V and 5 bases from J, leaving 16 bases between. The chain's CDR3 is CASSPWTEAGYGYTF. CDR3 DNA: TGTGCCAGCTCACCCTGGACAGAGGCAGGGTATGGCTACACCTTC.

V and J are TRBV4-3 and TRBJ2-1, with TRBD1 matching over 9 bases. The CDR3 sequence is 14 residues long. In germline, CDR1 is LGHNA, CDR2 YSLEER. V shed 1 base, J shed 9 bases, and the junction held 4 bases outside the gene matches. Here the CDR3 reads CASSQGQGGGEQFF. CDR3 sequence (DNA): TGCGCCAGCAGCCAAGGACAGGGGGGTGGTGAGCAGTTCTTC.

CDR3: CASSPGQNQPQHF. Written as DNA, the CDR3 is TGTGCCAGCTCACCGGGACAGAATCAGCCCCAGCATTTT. The J gene is TRBJ1-5, the V gene TRBV18, with 7 bases matching TRBD1. V shed 3 bases and J 4 bases; nucleotides not matched to a gene: 0. The CDR3 totals 13 residues. The germline V gene has CDR1 KGHSH and CDR2 LQKENI.

This chain's CDR3 is CASRGDSSTDTQYF. CDR3 sequence (DNA): TGTGCCAGCAGGGGGGACAGCAGCACAGATACGCAGTATTTT. The chain uses TRBV2 and TRBJ2-3; TRBD1 aligns across 7 bases. V dropped 6 bases and J dropped 0; count of bases not matched to a gene: 3. This CDR3 has 14 residues. Germline-derived CDR1 and CDR2 are SNHLY and FYNNEI.

This clone was counted once. The genes are TRBV7-6 and TRBJ2-7, with 16 bases lining up with TRBD2. The CDR3 contains 16 residues. CDR1 and CDR2 from the germline V gene are SGHVS and FNYEAQ. With 5 bases clipped from V and 1 base from J, the junction kept 2 bases outside the gene matches. CDR3 amino acids: CASSRGLAGGSYEQYF. CDR3 DNA: TGTGCCAGCAGCAGGGGACTAGCGGGGGGGTCCTACGAGCAGTACTTC. Looking up the rest from reference TRBV7-6 and TRBJ2-7 gives the full variable domain: GAGVSQSPRYKVTKRGQDVALRCDPISGHVSLYWYRQALGQGPEFLTYFNYEAQQDKSGLPNDRFSAERPEGSISTLTIQRTEQRDSAMYRCASSRGLAGGSYEQYFGPGTRLTVT.

The DNA of the CDR3 is TGTGCCAGCAGTGACAGGGATTCTGGGGCCAACGTCCTGACTTTC. The encoded protein is CASSDRDSGANVLTF. This chain joins TRBV2 and TRBJ2-6; D may be TRBD1 (5 bases). The V and J ends lost 3 bases and 1 base respectively, with 7 bases between them. The CDR3 contains 15 residues. CDR1 is SNHLY and CDR2 is FYNNEI in the germline V gene.

This clone was picked up a small number of times. This chain uses TRBV27 with TRBJ2-7, with D uncertain. Germline CDR1 and CDR2: MNHEY and SMNVEV (reference sequence). Trimming took off 3 bases at V and 9 bases at J, with 15 bases between the two ends. The CDR3 sequence is 13 residues long. The CDR3 DNA is TGTGCCAGCAGTTTGGGCTGGGCCCAAGGGCAGTACTTC. This sequence encodes CASSLGWAQGQYF.

This rearrangement joins TRBV7-9 to TRBJ2-5; D remains ambiguous. Germline CDR1 reads SEHNR; CDR2 reads FQNEAQ (reference sequence). Deletions cut 2 bases from V and 3 bases from J, with 7 bases between. This CDR3 is built from 13 residues. CDR3 sequence (DNA): TGTGCCAGCAGCTTAATCCCGGAAGAGACCCAGTACTTC. Its translation: CASSLIPEETQYF.

The rearrangement uses TRBV2 and TRBJ2-1, with 7 bases that match TRBD1. V lost 8 bases to trimming and J lost 3 bases; unmatched junction nucleotides: 25. The germline CDR1 and CDR2 sequences are SNHLY and FYNNEI. CDR3 length equals 20 residues. The CDR3 DNA reads TGTGCCAGCCCACAGGAAGGACAGGTTATTAATCCCGGACACTACAATGAGCAGTTCTTC. Its translation: CASPQEGQVINPGHYNEQFF.

The V gene is TRBV5-5, the J gene TRBJ1-5, with D possibly matching TRBD1 (5 bases). This CDR3 spans 14 amino acids. The germline gives CDR1 SGHKS, CDR2 YYEKEE (reference sequence). Trimming pared 1 base from V and 10 bases from J, leaving 15 bases between. The CDR3 reads CASSLNPGDGPQHF. In DNA form, the CDR3 reads TGTGCCAGCAGCTTGAATCCGGGGGATGGACCCCAGCATTTT.

This chain uses TRBV28 with TRBJ1-2; 7 positions agree with TRBD1. The J segment lost 8 bases and the V segment lost 6 bases, leaving 9 bases of the junction unmatched. The CDR3 is made up of 13 amino acids. CDR1 and CDR2 (germline): MDHEN, SYDVKM. The CDR3 loop reads CASSLMQGGGYTF. CDR3 bases: TGTGCCAGCAGCCTAATGCAGGGGGGAGGCTACACCTTC.

This chain connects TRBV5-4 to TRBJ2-2, with D perhaps TRBD1 (5 bases). This CDR3 region has 16 residues. The V and J ends lost 3 bases and 0 bases respectively, with 12 bases between them. CDR1 is SGHNT, CDR2 YYREEE, per germline (reference sequence). The CDR3 DNA sequence: TGTGCCAGCAGCTCCTGGACACTGGCGAACACCGGGGAGCTGTTTTTT. Protein product: CASSSWTLANTGELFF.